This T cell receptor beta chain stems from a study of vaccination effects on CD4 cells after COVID-19. A few counts support this clone. The antigen is unknown. Sequenced by immunoSEQ multiplex PCR; TCRdb stores in-frame clones only, minus some. The data contain some 68,000 clones, 80% of them singletons. Antigen-specific CD4+ T cells were expanded (with viral peptide pools) by the ViraFEST assay ahead of sequencing. Investigators separated out CD4+ T cells once 10 days of culture had passed. Vaccinees lacked prior SARS-CoV-2 infection and tested negative for nucleocapsid antibodies. The CDR3 is 14 amino acids. Trimming left V 5 bases short and J 4 bases short, with 12 bases between. Germline V gene data show CDR1 as MGHDK and CDR2 as SYGVNS.

The chain carries TRBV25-1 and TRBJ2-1; possible D gene TRBD1, 5 bases. This specimen was CD4+ T cells from PBMCs cultured with SARS-CoV-2 spike peptides, taken before COVID-19 vaccination. The TCR comes from a human donor who received a COVID-19 vaccine. CDR3 protein: CASSPVGDYNEQFF. Written as DNA, the CDR3 is TGTGCCAGCAGTCCCGTAGGGGATTACAATGAGCAGTTCTTC.